One and the same sample provided the 13 T cell receptor beta chains below, sequenced in a study of Ad26.COV2.S vaccination and SARS-CoV-2 variants. The repertoire was sequenced with immunoSEQ multiplex PCR; TCRdb's copy has only in-frame clones and lacks some. The sample includes some 390,000 clones, about 88% of them seen just once. Documented treatment: about 20 received Ad26.COV2.S at low or high dose, single or two shots; about 5 received placebo; per-sample allocation not given. Day 63 following the first vaccine or placebo injection was when the samples were taken. The sample was peripheral blood, taken in a trial of Ad26.COV2.S vaccine versus placebo. The receptors come from a person aged 18-60 years who received the Ad26.COV2.S COVID-19 vaccine or a placebo.

The gene calls are TRBV27 and TRBJ2-7; D is uncertain. This CDR3 is 13 amino acids long. Germline V gene sequence: CDR1 MNHEY, CDR2 SMNVEV (reference sequence). Deletions cut 2 bases from V and 2 bases from J, with 7 bases between. In DNA form, the CDR3 reads TGTGCCAGCAGTTTAGGTAACACCTACGAGCAGTACTTC. Its protein product is CASSLGNTYEQYF.

The DNA of the CDR3 is TGTGCCAGCTCACCGGGACTAGCGGGACTTCAGCAGTTCTTC. This encodes CASSPGLAGLQQFF. The rearrangement uses TRBV18 and TRBJ2-1, with TRBD2 identical over 13 bases. V trimming: 3 bases; J trimming: 11 bases; junction bases outside the gene matches: 4. CDR3 size: 14 residues. CDR1 KGHSH and CDR2 LQKENI come from the germline V gene.

The chain employs TRBV7-2 and TRBJ2-7, with 8 bases matching TRBD2. Germline V gene data show CDR1 as SGHTA and CDR2 as FQGNSA. V trimming: 2 bases; J trimming: 4 bases; junction bases outside the gene matches: 10. This CDR3 region has 16 residues. The CDR3 DNA sequence: TGTGCCAGCAGCTTAAACGGGAAGGCTAGCGGGTACGAGCAGTACTTC. Translated: CASSLNGKASGYEQYF.

Details on this clone: At one end, the junction sequence differs from germline, possibly due to a read error. The chain is built from TRBV7-7 and TRBJ1-1, with TRBD1 matching 9 bases. The CDR3 has 15 amino acids. Germline assignment: CDR1 SSHAT and CDR2 FNYEAQ (reference sequence). CDR3 protein: CASSPWTGENTEAFF. The CDR3 region has the DNA TGTGCTAGCAGCCCCTGGACAGGGGAGAACACTGAAGCTTTCTTT.

J is TRBJ2-7 and V is TRBV19; 7 positions agree with TRBD1. The V gene's germline CDR1 is LNHDA and CDR2 SQIVND (reference sequence). J lost 3 bases, V lost 5 bases, and 10 bases had no gene match. This CDR3 spans 15 amino acids. CDR3 sequence reads: CASSWGTGTDYEQYF. In nucleotides, the CDR3 is TGTGCCAGTAGTTGGGGAACCGGGACAGACTACGAGCAGTACTTC.

V usage is TRBV6-5 and J usage is TRBJ1-6; unclear D gene. The CDR3 extends over 15 amino acids. Trimming pared 4 bases from V and 5 bases from J, leaving 12 bases between. The germline V gene encodes CDR1 MNHEY and CDR2 SVGAGI. The CDR3 here is CASSLFWQNNSPLHF. CDR3 nucleotide sequence: TGTGCCAGCAGTTTGTTCTGGCAGAATAATTCACCCCTCCACTTT.

The chain carries TRBV5-5 and TRBJ1-3; D is ambiguous. CDR3 size: 15 residues. V lost 0 bases and J lost 0, with 7 bases in between. Germline V gene sequence: CDR1 SGHKS, CDR2 YYEKEE (reference sequence). In DNA form, the CDR3 reads TGTGCCAGCAGCTTGGGCTCGAGCTCTGGAAACACCATATATTTT. It is translated as CASSLGSSSGNTIYF. The variable domain in full, completed from reference TRBV5-5 and TRBJ1-3, reads DAGVTQSPTHLIKTRGQQVTLRCSPISGHKSVSWYQQVLGQGPQFIFQYYEKEERGRGNFPDRFSARQFPNYSSELNVNALLLGDSALYLCASSLGSSSGNTIYFGEGSWLTVV.

This clone occurred many times. J is TRBJ1-5 and V is TRBV2; D is unresolved. Germline V gene sequence: CDR1 SNHLY, CDR2 FYNNEI. V dropped 3 bases and J dropped 7 bases, with 13 bases sitting between them. The CDR3 contains 14 residues. The CDR3 loop reads CASSDGPAGQPQHF. The DNA for the CDR3 is TGTGCCAGCAGTGATGGCCCCGCCGGACAGCCCCAGCATTTT. Complete variable domain (other parts from reference TRBV2 and TRBJ1-5): EPEVTQTPSHQVTQMGQEVILRCVPISNHLYFYWYRQILGQKVEFLVSFYNNEISEKSEIFDDQFSVERPDGSNFTLKIRSTKLEDSAMYFCASSDGPAGQPQHFGDGTRLSIL.

The chain combines TRBV9 with TRBJ1-1; tentative D call: TRBD1 (6 bases). Trimming took 3 bases from V and 5 from J, leaving 17 bases between them. The germline V gene encodes CDR1 SGDLS and CDR2 YYNGEE. This CDR3 comprises 15 residues. CDR3 nucleotide sequence: TGTGCCAGCAGCGGCGGGGGGCATCCGAGGACTGAAGCTTTCTTT. It is translated as CASSGGGHPRTEAFF.

This chain links TRBV19 with TRBJ2-4; 8 positions match TRBD2. CDR1 and CDR2 from the germline V gene are LNHDA and SQIVND (reference sequence). The CDR3 length is 13 residues. With V trimmed by 6 bases and J by 12 bases, 10 bases remained unmatched. In nucleotides, the CDR3 is TGTGCCAGTAGCCAAGGTCCCAGCGGGGGTCAGTACTTC. Its protein product is CASSQGPSGGQYF.

The rearrangement links TRBV2 to TRBJ2-7; D is perhaps TRBD1 (5 bases). Deletions cut 2 bases from V and 3 bases from J, with 11 bases between. This CDR3 region has 14 residues. Germline V gives CDR1 SNHLY, CDR2 FYNNEI. The CDR3 spells CASSEWLGDYEQYF. Here the CDR3 DNA reads TGTGCCAGCAGTGAATGGTTAGGGGACTACGAGCAGTACTTC.

The chain has TRBV6-5 and TRBJ2-7; 7 nucleotides line up with TRBD2. This CDR3 has 14 residues. Germline CDR1 MNHEY, CDR2 SVGAGI. The V gene end was trimmed by 6 bases and the J gene end by 3 bases; junction bases not matched to a gene: 8. The CDR3 DNA reads as TGTGCCAGCAGGAGGACGGGGGGAATCTACGAGCAGTACTTC. It translates to CASRRTGGIYEQYF.

The chain has TRBV5-1 and TRBJ2-7; 9 bases agree with TRBD1. Germline-derived CDR1 and CDR2 are SGHRS and YFSETQ. After removal of 1 base from V and 2 bases from J, the junction contained 7 bases not matched to a gene. This CDR3 contains 16 residues. The CDR3 sequence: CASSLQGTGFPYEQYF. CDR3 DNA: TGCGCCAGCAGCTTGCAAGGGACAGGGTTTCCCTACGAGCAGTACTTC.